This TCR beta chain was recorded in a study of T cells in Graves' hyperthyroidism and ophthalmopathy. Study-level information: Any treatment followed the collection of peripheral blood at initial diagnosis. Study-level results: Separation of ophthalmopathy from stable hyperthyroidism was achieved by a 13 V-J model.

The V end lost 3 bases, the J end lost 4 bases, and 15 bases lay between the germline ends. The CDR3 is made up of 15 amino acids. Germline assignment: CDR1 MGHRA and CDR2 YSYEKL. It was considered stable Graves' hyperthyroidism when ophthalmopathy did not progress within 18 months. Patients aged 18 to 65 had newly diagnosed hyperthyroidism lasting under 2 months. This clonotype was counted ten times or more. Its target is unknown. Amplification of TCR beta CDR3 regions was performed using RNA transcripts as template. Researchers ran a first-round RT-PCR on the TCR CDR3 using the HTBI primer set. One entry per CDR3 protein results from TCRdb running MiXCR on the multiplex PCR reads. The profile shows a few hundred thousand distinct CDR3 sequences, under 15% of them singletons.

Sequencing input: blood. The sequence was collected from a woman aged 25 to 39 with Graves' hyperthyroidism. The gene calls are TRBV4-1 and TRBJ1-1; possible D gene TRBD1, 5 bases. The CDR3 DNA follows: TGCGCCAGCAGCCAGATCGCCGACAGCGCCACTGAAGCTTTCTTT. Translation gives CASSQIADSATEAFF.